The clone carrying this TCR beta chain occurred a few times. Its ends do not fully match the called genes, so a read error is possible. Researchers took RNA transcripts and amplified TCR beta CDR3 regions from them. Second-round multiplex PCR came after first-round RT-PCR with HTBI primers. Each CDR3 protein gets one entry after TCRdb re-called the multiplex PCR reads with MiXCR. The data hold 400,000 or so distinct CDR3 sequences, with about a sixth observed a single time. The data were obtained in a study of Graves' ophthalmopathy and Graves' hyperthyroidism. The sample was peripheral blood. This receptor was taken from an adult woman with stable Graves' hyperthyroidism.

The CDR3 is CSARDRYNQPLHF. CDR3 in DNA: TGCAGTGCTAGAGATCGGTACAATCAGCCCCTGCATTTT. The chain links TRBV20-1 to TRBJ1-5; D is uncertain. The CDR3 covers 13 residues. From germline, CDR1 is DFQATT and CDR2 SNEGSKA (reference sequence).